One and the same sample provided the 27 T cell receptor beta chains below, sequenced in a study of OX40 agonist ivuxolimab in advanced cancers. Repertoires were generated with immunoSEQ multiplex PCR, while TCRdb's copy carries only in-frame clones and drops some. The sample carries some 110,000 clones, just under 95% recorded once. Material: CD4+ or CD8+ T cells sorted from blood, obtained in a trial of the OX40 agonist ivuxolimab. The receptor set was obtained from an adult with an advanced solid tumor such as melanoma, head and neck, liver or kidney cancer.

The rearrangement uses TRBV10-3 and TRBJ1-1; no clear D gene. The V gene lost 2 bases and the J gene lost 3 bases, with 10 bases spanning the gap. There are 14 residues in the CDR3. CDR1 is ENHRY and CDR2 is SYGVKD in the germline V gene. The DNA of the CDR3 is TGTGCCATCAGTGAGGGAGGGTCGGACACTGAAGCTTTCTTT. Amino acid sequence: CAISEGGSDTEAFF.

The rearrangement joins TRBV21-1 to TRBJ1-1. TRBV21-1 is a pseudogene. CDR3 length: 14 amino acids. This CDR3 reads CASSTPTREAEAFF. The CDR3 DNA is TGTGCCAGCAGCACACCGACCCGCGAGGCTGAAGCTTTCTTT.

In this sample, this clone turned up once. The chain carries TRBV2 and TRBJ1-2; possible D gene TRBD1, 6 bases. The V gene lost 8 bases and the J gene lost 8 bases, with 18 bases spanning the gap. Germline-derived CDR1 and CDR2 are SNHLY and FYNNEI. The CDR3 extends over 13 amino acids. Written as DNA, the CDR3 is TGTGCCAGCCGGGCGGGGGGGGCAGGAGGCTACACCTTC. As protein: CASRAGGAGGYTF.

A single count supports this clone. This rearrangement joins TRBV19 to TRBJ2-2, with 7 nucleotides matching TRBD1. From germline, CDR1 is LNHDA and CDR2 SQIVND (reference sequence). After removal of 4 bases from V and 1 base from J, the junction contained 0 bases not matched to a gene. The CDR3 sequence is 14 residues long. CDR3 bases: TGTGCCAGTAGTAGACAGGGGAACACCGGGGAGCTGTTTTTT. It translates to CASSRQGNTGELFF.

This rearrangement joins TRBV28 to TRBJ2-2; no clear D. Trimming stripped 2 bases from V and 5 bases from J, with 6 bases between. This CDR3 contains 13 residues. CDR1 is MDHEN and CDR2 is SYDVKM in the germline V gene. The CDR3 region is CASSLVGTGELFF. In DNA form, the CDR3 reads TGTGCCAGCAGTTTAGTGGGAACCGGGGAGCTGTTTTTT.

The rearrangement joins TRBV4-1 to TRBJ2-2; no clear D gene. Germline V CDR1 and CDR2: MGHRA, YSYEKL. The CDR3 has 15 amino acids. V was cut by 2 bases and J by 1 base, with 8 bases left in between. The chain's CDR3 is CASSQPIGNTGELFF. The DNA of the CDR3 is TGCGCCAGCAGCCAACCCATTGGGAACACCGGGGAGCTGTTTTTT.

The chain combines TRBV4-3 with TRBJ2-5; maybe TRBD1 (6 bases). This CDR3 spans 15 amino acids. The germline CDR1 and CDR2 sequences are LGHNA and YSLEER. Trimming removed 4 bases from V and 5 bases from J, with 17 bases in between. CDR3: CASSRLGGAQETQYF. The CDR3 coding sequence is TGCGCCAGCAGCCGTTTAGGGGGAGCGCAGGAGACCCAGTACTTC.

The V call is TRBV7-6, the J call TRBJ1-4, with a possible D match to TRBD1 (5 bases). The CDR3 extends over 13 amino acids. Trimming stripped 8 bases from V and 3 bases from J, with 10 bases between. Germline CDR1 SGHVS, CDR2 FNYEAQ. This chain's CDR3 is CASAGVANEKLFF. The CDR3 coding sequence is TGTGCCAGCGCGGGGGTTGCTAATGAAAAACTGTTTTTT.

CDR3 region: CASSPTEVETQYF. The CDR3 DNA reads as TGTGCCAGCAGCCCTACAGAGGTGGAGACCCAGTACTTC. V gene TRBV4-2 combines with J gene TRBJ2-5; D not resolved. The V end was cut by 4 bases, the J end by 5 bases, with 11 bases between. The CDR3 spans 13 residues. The germline gives CDR1 LGHNA, CDR2 YNFKEQ.

This rearrangement joins TRBV18 to TRBJ1-5; a weak D match, TRBD1 (6 bases). V dropped 2 bases and J dropped 7 bases, with 9 bases sitting between them. Germline lookup yields CDR1 KGHSH and CDR2 LQKENI. CDR3 length: 13 residues. For the CDR3, the DNA is TGTGCCAGCTCACCATTGCAGGGGCAGCCCCAGCATTTT. Protein sequence: CASSPLQGQPQHF.

This chain uses TRBV28 with TRBJ2-1; D remains unclear. CDR1 and CDR2 (germline): MDHEN, SYDVKM. CDR3 length: 12 amino acids. V gave up 5 bases and J gave up 10 bases, with 12 bases separating them. The CDR3 loop is CASSPPLREQFF. Written as DNA, the CDR3 is TGTGCCAGCAGTCCCCCTCTGAGAGAGCAGTTCTTC. The full variable domain, completed using reference TRBV28 and TRBJ2-1, is DVKVTQSSRYLVKRTGEKVFLECVQDMDHENMFWYRQDPGLGLRLIYFSYDVKMKEKGDIPEGYSVSREKKERFSLILESASTNQTSMYLCASSPPLREQFFGPGTRLTVL.

Only one count was recorded for this clone. The genes are TRBV4-3 and TRBJ2-1; 12 bases align to TRBD2. The germline gives CDR1 LGHNA, CDR2 YSLEER. The CDR3 totals 16 residues. V was pared by 0 bases and J by 4 bases, with 1 base of the junction left unmatched. The CDR3 DNA is TGCGCCAGCAGCCAAGATGGGACTAGCGGGTACAATGAGCAGTTCTTC. Translation: CASSQDGTSGYNEQFF.

In DNA form, the CDR3 reads TGCGCCAGCAGCGTAGGGACACTCTCTGGAAACACCATATATTTT. This codes for CASSVGTLSGNTIYF. The chain is built from TRBV5-1 and TRBJ1-3, with D possibly being TRBD1 (6 bases). Trimming stripped 4 bases from V and 0 bases from J, with 11 bases between. Germline-derived CDR1 and CDR2 are SGHRS and YFSETQ. The length of the CDR3 is 15 residues.

The rearrangement uses TRBV4-2 and TRBJ1-5, with D maybe TRBD1 (5 bases). This CDR3 spans 14 amino acids. Germline CDR1 LGHNA, CDR2 YNFKEQ. Trimming cost V 0 bases and J 2 bases, with 5 bases left between them. CDR3 DNA: TGTGCCAGCAGCCAAGAGGGGGGCAATCAGCCCCAGCATTTT. It encodes CASSQEGGNQPQHF.

This rearrangement joins TRBV27 to TRBJ1-4; no reliable D call. Looked up from germline, CDR1 is MNHEY and CDR2 is SMNVEV (reference sequence). Trimming removed 4 bases at V and 0 bases at J, with 15 bases between. CDR3 size: 17 residues. CDR3 nucleotides: TGTGCCAGCAGTTCCTTGACCGCAGTTGCAACTAATGAAAAACTGTTTTTT. As protein: CASSSLTAVATNEKLFF.

This sequence joins TRBV7-3 and TRBJ2-5, with D tentatively TRBD1 (6 bases). The CDR3 extends over 14 amino acids. Germline values: CDR1 SGHTA, CDR2 FQGTGA. Trimming cost V 2 bases and J 7 bases, with 14 bases left between them. CDR3 loop: CASSLFNREGTQYF. The DNA of the CDR3 is TGTGCCAGCAGCTTATTTAACAGGGAAGGGACCCAGTACTTC.

This chain links TRBV6-6 with TRBJ1-2; D unresolved. Trimming left V 6 bases short and J 8 bases short, with 13 bases between. Germline CDR1 MNHNY, CDR2 SVGAGI (reference sequence). The CDR3 has 12 amino acids. CDR3 nucleotide sequence: TGTGCCAGCAGCACACAGCTCCGGGGCTACACCTTC. This sequence encodes CASSTQLRGYTF.

The chain uses TRBV5-1 and TRBJ1-2, with TRBD1 matching 8 bases. The length of the CDR3 is 13 residues. Germline V gives CDR1 SGHRS, CDR2 YFSETQ. The trim removed 2 bases at V and 9 bases at J, leaving 6 bases unmatched. The DNA for the CDR3 is TGCGCCAGCAGCTTAGGACAGGGACTAAGCTACACCTTC. Amino acids: CASSLGQGLSYTF.

The chain carries TRBV5-1 and TRBJ1-1, with TRBD1 matching over 8 bases. Unmatched junction bases numbered 2, after V lost 0 bases and J lost 4 bases. The CDR3 spans 14 residues. Germline CDR1 is SGHRS and CDR2 is YFSETQ. The CDR3 reads CASSLAGGATEAFF. CDR3 DNA: TGCGCCAGCAGCTTGGCAGGGGGCGCCACTGAAGCTTTCTTT.

The chain has TRBV7-2 and TRBJ1-4, with D possibly TRBD1 on 5 matching bases. V shed 5 bases and J shed 8 bases, with 15 bases lying between them. Germline-derived CDR1 and CDR2 are SGHTA and FQGNSA. The CDR3 runs to 14 residues. As DNA, the CDR3 is TGTGCCAGCAGCGGGACGGCCCTTGGCGAAAAACTGTTTTTT. Translated: CASSGTALGEKLFF. The variable domain in full, with the rest retrieved from reference TRBV7-2 and TRBJ1-4, is GAGVSQSPSNKVTEKGKDVELRCDPISGHTALYWYRQSLGQGLEFLIYFQGNSAPDKSGLPSDRFSAERTGGSVSTLTIQRTQQEDSAVYLCASSGTALGEKLFFGSGTQLSVL.

The chain couples TRBV30 to TRBJ2-7, with D perhaps matching TRBD1 (5 bases). This CDR3 is 13 amino acids long. The germline CDR1 and CDR2 sequences are GTSNPN and SVGIG (reference sequence). Trimming removed 4 bases at V and 2 bases at J, with 12 bases between. CDR3 residues: CAWKRGVPYEQYF. The CDR3 DNA reads TGTGCCTGGAAAAGGGGTGTACCCTACGAGCAGTACTTC.

The chain recombines TRBV19 with TRBJ2-3; the D call may be TRBD1 or TRBD2 (5 bases each). The CDR3 sequence is 16 residues long. Germline V gene sequence: CDR1 LNHDA, CDR2 SQIVND (reference sequence). The germline V and J ends were trimmed by 3 bases and 0 bases, with 13 bases remaining between them. For the CDR3, the DNA is TGTGCCAGTAGTATGCGTGTAGGGACGAGCACAGATACGCAGTATTTT. Residues: CASSMRVGTSTDTQYF.

This clone was seen a few times. The chain carries TRBV7-2 and TRBJ1-1; 10 nucleotides match TRBD1. Trimming cost V 5 bases and J 4 bases; bases outside gene matches: 4. CDR3 length: 14 amino acids. The germline V gene encodes CDR1 SGHTA and CDR2 FQGNSA. The CDR3 protein is CASSPGTGVTEAFF. CDR3 DNA: TGTGCCAGCAGCCCCGGGACAGGGGTCACTGAAGCTTTCTTT.

The rearrangement joins TRBV7-3 to TRBJ1-5, with 7 positions matching TRBD1. This CDR3 region has 18 residues. Unmatched junction bases numbered 10, after V lost 2 bases and J lost 0 bases. The germline gives CDR1 SGHTA, CDR2 FQGTGA. The CDR3 DNA sequence: TGTGCCAGCAGCTTAGCGGGGGAGACAGGGAGTAGCAATCAGCCCCAGCATTTT. It encodes CASSLAGETGSSNQPQHF.

The chain has TRBV6-1 and TRBJ1-1; D gene uncertain. Trimming removed 4 bases at V and 1 base at J, with 16 bases between. CDR1 and CDR2 from the germline V gene are MNHNS and SASEGT. The CDR3 sequence is 16 residues long. As DNA, the CDR3 is TGTGCCAGCAGTGTGGAAGGGTACAATCCGAACACTGAAGCTTTCTTT. Protein: CASSVEGYNPNTEAFF.

J is TRBJ1-1 and V is TRBV9, with D possibly TRBD1 on 5 matching bases. CDR1 is SGDLS and CDR2 is YYNGEE in the germline V gene. Trimming took 7 bases from V and 5 from J, leaving 18 bases between them. This CDR3 contains 14 residues. CDR3 bases: TGTGCCAGCTCACGGGGCAGGGATCGGACTGAAGCTTTCTTT. Encoded protein: CASSRGRDRTEAFF.

The V and J genes are TRBV7-6 and TRBJ2-1, with 9 positions matching TRBD2. Trimming took 6 bases from V and 4 from J; bases not matched to a gene: 7. From germline, CDR1 is SGHVS and CDR2 FNYEAQ. CDR3 length: 15 residues. The CDR3 DNA follows: TGTGCCAGCAGGCTTGGGACTAGCCCTTACAATGAGCAGTTCTTC. The encoded protein is CASRLGTSPYNEQFF.